Below are 30 T cell receptor beta chains sequenced from a single sample in a study of PD-L1 blockade in urothelial cancer listed by TCRdb under 2017. To prepare the library, the immunoSEQ multiplex PCR assay was applied. TCRdb carries this immuneACCESS record with in-frame sequences only. Its versions omit some clonotypes, under half of them owing to an unresolved V gene in the studies checked, with the rest unexplained. The sample records 68,000 or so clones, roughly 80% of which are singletons. The ten largest clonotypes hold around 5.7% of the sample. According to the study, the label for this sample's time point signals: pretreatment peripheral blood. Material: PBMCs, obtained around atezolizumab (anti-PD-L1) treatment. The source is a man aged 70 or older with urothelial cancer.

This clone came up a few times. The V and J genes are TRBV2 and TRBJ2-7; weak D call: TRBD1 (6 bases). Germline CDR1 is SNHLY and CDR2 is FYNNEI. The CDR3 loop spans 13 amino acids. Trimming cost V 6 bases and J 6 bases, with 15 bases left between them. The CDR3 is CASSAIQGGEQYF. The CDR3 DNA sequence: TGTGCCAGCAGCGCCATACAGGGTGGCGAGCAGTACTTC.

This clone has a single count. This chain links TRBV5-1 with TRBJ1-4; D is perhaps TRBD1 (5 bases). V lost 0 bases and J 5 bases, leaving 8 bases between the germline ends. Per germline, CDR1 SGHRS and CDR2 YFSETQ. The CDR3 extends over 14 amino acids. The CDR3 sequence is CASSLGGGNEKLFF. DNA for the CDR3: TGCGCCAGCAGCTTGGGCGGGGGGAATGAAAAACTGTTTTTT.

This rearrangement joins TRBV11-2 to TRBJ1-4, with D unresolved. CDR3 length: 14 residues. V was trimmed by 0 bases and J by 6 bases, leaving 8 bases between them. Germline V CDR1 and CDR2: SGHAT, FQNNGV. CDR3 bases: TGTGCCAGCAGCTTAGACAGTACAGATGAAAAACTGTTTTTT. Translated: CASSLDSTDEKLFF.

The V and J genes are TRBV2 and TRBJ2-1; D possibly corresponds to TRBD2 (6 bases). V gave up 4 bases and J gave up 2 bases, with 9 bases separating them. CDR3 length equals 14 residues. The germline gives CDR1 SNHLY, CDR2 FYNNEI. CDR3 region: CASSALAAYNEQFF. Here the CDR3 DNA reads TGTGCCAGCAGTGCACTAGCAGCCTACAATGAGCAGTTCTTC.

The chain is built from TRBV7-3 and TRBJ2-1; D unclear. The germline V gene has CDR1 SGHTA and CDR2 FQGTGA. V was cut by 3 bases and J by 4 bases, with 7 bases left in between. This CDR3 spans 13 amino acids. Written as DNA, the CDR3 is TGTGCCAGCAGCTTCGGCGGATACAATGAGCAGTTCTTC. It codes for CASSFGGYNEQFF.

The chain is built from TRBV10-2 and TRBJ1-3; D is uncertain. V lost 1 base, J lost 2 bases, and 9 bases lay in between. Germline lookup yields CDR1 WSHSY and CDR2 SAAADI. The CDR3 is made up of 15 amino acids. CDR3 sequence: CASSEWPTTGNTIYF. The CDR3 DNA follows: TGCGCCAGCAGTGAGTGGCCGACAACTGGAAACACCATATATTTT.

Remarks on this clone: The same CDR3 can be traced to other DNA sequences in this sample. This chain links TRBV5-1 with TRBJ2-7; D may be TRBD1 (6 bases). The CDR3 consists of 12 residues. V lost 4 bases and J lost 5, with 10 bases in between. The germline CDR1 and CDR2 sequences are SGHRS and YFSETQ. The CDR3 here is CASSGQSNEQYF. CDR3 DNA sequence: TGCGCCAGCAGCGGACAGTCCAACGAGCAGTACTTC.

The chain joins TRBV7-3 to TRBJ2-1; 7 bases map to TRBD2. This CDR3 comprises 15 residues. V lost 6 bases to trimming and J lost 9 bases; unmatched junction nucleotides: 14. Germline CDR1 and CDR2: SGHTA and FQGTGA. The CDR3 bases are TGTGCCAGCAGTACCGGGACCCCTGGGGAGGGTGAGCAGTTCTTC. Amino acid sequence: CASSTGTPGEGEQFF.

V usage is TRBV5-1 and J usage is TRBJ1-1, with D uncertain. The V end was cut by 3 bases, the J end by 3 bases, with 15 bases between. CDR1 is SGHRS, CDR2 YFSETQ, per germline. This CDR3 has 15 residues. The CDR3 sequence is CASSWYQALDTEAFF. In DNA form, the CDR3 reads TGCGCCAGCAGCTGGTATCAGGCTTTGGACACTGAAGCTTTCTTT.

The chain recombines TRBV4-3 with TRBJ1-3; D possibly corresponds to TRBD1 (5 bases). This CDR3 spans 15 amino acids. Trimming left V 4 bases short and J 0 bases short, with 10 bases between. Germline CDR1 reads LGHNA; CDR2 reads YSLEER. Here the CDR3 DNA reads TGCGCCAGCAGCCGCGACAGAAGCTCTGGAAACACCATATATTTT. This gives the protein CASSRDRSSGNTIYF.

On this clone: The same CDR3 also results from other DNA sequences found in this sample. This chain links TRBV7-9 with TRBJ1-5; TRBD1 is a possible D gene (5 bases). Germline CDR1 SEHNR, CDR2 FQNEAQ (reference sequence). Deletions cut 4 bases from V and 6 bases from J, with 7 bases between. This CDR3 has 12 residues. CDR3 DNA: TGTGCCAGCAGCTCCGGGGGTCAGCCCCAGCATTTT. Translated: CASSSGGQPQHF.

With respect to this clone: An end of the junction does not agree with germline; a read error may underlie this. V is TRBV7-7 and J is TRBJ2-5, with D uncertain. This CDR3 spans 14 amino acids. Germline loops: CDR1 SSHAT, CDR2 FNYEAQ (reference sequence). The CDR3 DNA is TGTGCTAGCAGCTTATATTCGGGCCAAGAGACCCAGTACTTC. Translating it yields CASSLYSGQETQYF.

The gene calls are TRBV6-1 and TRBJ1-6; 7 bases agree with TRBD1. The germline CDR1 and CDR2 sequences are MNHNS and SASEGT. Trimming removed 3 bases from V and 7 bases from J; junction bases left unmatched: 0. This CDR3 is built from 13 residues. The CDR3 region has the DNA TGTGCCAGCAGTGAGACAGGGAATTCACCCCTCCACTTT. Translation gives CASSETGNSPLHF.

The gene calls are TRBV30 and TRBJ2-5, with D perhaps TRBD2 (6 bases). Germline loops: CDR1 GTSNPN, CDR2 SVGIG (reference sequence). CDR3 length: 13 amino acids. Trimming stripped 0 bases from V and 5 bases from J, with 10 bases between. This CDR3 is CAWSVDREETQYF. In DNA form, the CDR3 reads TGTGCCTGGAGTGTAGACCGGGAGGAGACCCAGTACTTC.

The V call is TRBV7-6, the J call TRBJ2-7; no firm D call. The germline V gene has CDR1 SGHVS and CDR2 FNYEAQ. Trimming left V 1 base short and J 0 bases short, with 7 bases between. This CDR3 is built from 14 residues. DNA of the CDR3: TGTGCCAGCAGCTTAGATAGGAGCTCCTACGAGCAGTACTTC. As protein: CASSLDRSSYEQYF.

V usage is TRBV9 and J usage is TRBJ2-1; TRBD2 agrees at 13 bases. V dropped 4 bases and J dropped 9; count of bases not matched to a gene: 7. This CDR3 contains 15 residues. Germline CDR1 reads SGDLS; CDR2 reads YYNGEE. The CDR3 DNA reads as TGTGCCAGCAGCTCCACTAGCGGGGGGGCAAGTGAGCAGTTCTTC. Its translation is CASSSTSGGASEQFF.

The rearrangement links TRBV29-1 to TRBJ2-7; 12 positions match TRBD1. The germline V gene has CDR1 SQVTM and CDR2 ANQGSEA. The CDR3 length is 15 residues. J lost 4 bases, V lost 7 bases, and 11 bases had no gene match. This CDR3 reads CSAYSEGQGAYEQYF. In nucleotides, the CDR3 is TGCAGCGCATACTCAGAGGGACAGGGGGCATACGAGCAGTACTTC.

The rearrangement joins TRBV7-2 to TRBJ1-4; 8 nucleotides match TRBD1. The CDR3 is 13 residues long. The germline CDR1 and CDR2 sequences are SGHTA and FQGNSA. Trimming removed 6 bases from V and 8 bases from J; junction bases left unmatched: 5. Here the CDR3 reads CASRQGVEEKLFF. Here the CDR3 DNA reads TGTGCCAGCAGACAGGGGGTTGAAGAAAAACTGTTTTTT.

This chain uses TRBV5-5 with TRBJ1-2; D perhaps matches TRBD1 (5 bases). The V end lost 0 bases, the J end lost 8 bases, and 17 bases lay between the germline ends. Germline assignment: CDR1 SGHKS and CDR2 YYEKEE (reference sequence). This CDR3 region has 15 residues. The CDR3 DNA follows: TGTGCCAGCAGCTTGGGCGTCTTGGGGGGTGGCGGCTACACCTTC. Translated, it gives CASSLGVLGGGGYTF.

This chain joins TRBV6-5 and TRBJ2-7; 10 bases align to TRBD2. CDR1 is MNHEY and CDR2 is SVGAGI in the germline V gene. The CDR3 is 13 residues long. V shed 3 bases, J shed 6 bases, and the junction held 2 bases outside the gene matches. For the CDR3, the DNA is TGTGCCAGCAGTTATGTAGCGGGAGGCGAGCAGTACTTC. Translating it yields CASSYVAGGEQYF.

The chain employs TRBV27 and TRBJ2-7; D unresolved. With 3 bases removed from V and 1 base from J, the gap between germline ends came to 7 bases. In germline, CDR1 is MNHEY, CDR2 SMNVEV (reference sequence). The CDR3 runs to 13 residues. The CDR3, as DNA: TGTGCCAGCAGTTTGGCGGTATCCTACGAGCAGTACTTC. It codes for CASSLAVSYEQYF.

This clone has only a few counts. This chain connects TRBV4-2 to TRBJ1-1; D is uncertain. V shed 1 base and J shed 6 bases, with 21 bases lying between them. From germline, CDR1 is LGHNA and CDR2 YNFKEQ. The length of the CDR3 is 17 residues. The CDR3 region has the DNA TGTGCCAGCAGCCAAGGGGAGGGTGGAGGAAGAGTCGCTGAAGCTTTCTTT. This encodes CASSQGEGGGRVAEAFF.

Of note for this clone: A read error may produce the germline difference seen at one junction end. The chain links TRBV7-7 to TRBJ2-5; D is unclear. This CDR3 has 14 residues. Germline CDR1 is SSHAT and CDR2 is FNYEAQ (reference sequence). The DNA for the CDR3 is TGTGCTAGCAGCTTAGGACCGCGGCGGGAGACCCAGTACTTC. As protein: CASSLGPRRETQYF.

The V gene is TRBV4-1, the J gene TRBJ1-1, with 8 nucleotides matching TRBD1. Per the germline V gene, CDR1 is MGHRA and CDR2 is YSYEKL. The ends lost 3 bases at V and 4 bases at J; junction bases unmatched: 4. The CDR3 totals 14 residues. CDR3 amino acids: CASSQATGGTEAFF. CDR3 coding DNA: TGCGCCAGCAGCCAGGCTACAGGGGGCACTGAAGCTTTCTTT.

The count of this clone is one. V gene TRBV7-3 combines with J gene TRBJ2-1, with 15 bases identical to TRBD2. Germline values: CDR1 SGHTA, CDR2 FQGTGA. Trimming at V came to 5 bases and at J to 1 base, leaving 6 bases not matched to a gene. The CDR3 covers 18 residues. This chain's CDR3 is CASSQYGTSGGSYNEQFF. CDR3 coding DNA: TGTGCCAGCAGCCAATATGGGACTAGCGGGGGGTCCTACAATGAGCAGTTCTTC.

The chain uses TRBV5-1 and TRBJ2-1, with 7 bases that match TRBD1. The V and J ends lost 8 bases and 1 base, in that order; junction bases with no gene match: 9. The germline CDR1 and CDR2 sequences are SGHRS and YFSETQ. CDR3 length equals 15 residues. The CDR3 region has the DNA TGCGCCAGTCAAGGGGACAGCGGTTCCTACAATGAGCAGTTCTTC. Residues: CASQGDSGSYNEQFF.

The chain combines TRBV4-1 with TRBJ2-5; 9 bases are shared with TRBD1. Germline V CDR1 and CDR2: MGHRA, YSYEKL. V shed 1 base and J 5 bases; nucleotides not matched to a gene: 14. This CDR3 is 18 amino acids long. Here the CDR3 reads CASSQGTTGTGSRETQYF. The CDR3 DNA reads TGCGCCAGCAGCCAAGGAACCACAGGGACAGGGAGTCGGGAGACCCAGTACTTC.

The V gene is TRBV4-3, the J gene TRBJ1-6, with D perhaps matching TRBD1 (5 bases). This CDR3 region has 15 residues. With 2 bases removed from V and 7 bases from J, the gap between germline ends came to 12 bases. CDR1 is LGHNA, CDR2 YSLEER, per germline. This CDR3 reads CASSQSGRANSPLHF. The CDR3 DNA reads TGCGCCAGCAGCCAATCAGGGAGGGCGAATTCACCCCTCCACTTT.

The chain recombines TRBV10-3 with TRBJ2-1; a weak D match, TRBD1 (5 bases). V was pared by 4 bases and J by 5 bases, with 6 bases between. CDR1 is ENHRY and CDR2 is SYGVKD in the germline V gene. The CDR3 sequence is 12 residues long. In DNA, the CDR3 is TGTGCCATCAGTGGACAGAACAATGAGCAGTTCTTC. This sequence encodes CAISGQNNEQFF.

The rearrangement joins TRBV5-4 to TRBJ2-2, with no clear D. CDR1 and CDR2 (germline): SGHNT, YYREEE (reference sequence). The length of the CDR3 is 15 residues. The V end was cut by 2 bases, the J end by 4 bases, with 12 bases between. CDR3 sequence: CASSLSHRSTGELFF. The CDR3 coding sequence is TGTGCCAGCAGCTTATCGCACAGAAGCACCGGGGAGCTGTTTTTT.